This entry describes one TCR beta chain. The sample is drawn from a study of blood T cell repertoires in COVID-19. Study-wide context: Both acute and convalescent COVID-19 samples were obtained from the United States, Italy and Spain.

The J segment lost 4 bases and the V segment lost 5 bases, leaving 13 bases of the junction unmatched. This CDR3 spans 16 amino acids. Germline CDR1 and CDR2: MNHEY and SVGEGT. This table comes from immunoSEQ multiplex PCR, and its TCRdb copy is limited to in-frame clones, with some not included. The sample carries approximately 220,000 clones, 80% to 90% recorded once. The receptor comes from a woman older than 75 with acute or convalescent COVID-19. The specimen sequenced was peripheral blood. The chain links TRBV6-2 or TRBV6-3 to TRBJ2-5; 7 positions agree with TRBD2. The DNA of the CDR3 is TGTGCCAGCAGTCGCGCGGGACTAAATACAAGAGAGACCCAGTACTTC. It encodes CASSRAGLNTRETQYF.